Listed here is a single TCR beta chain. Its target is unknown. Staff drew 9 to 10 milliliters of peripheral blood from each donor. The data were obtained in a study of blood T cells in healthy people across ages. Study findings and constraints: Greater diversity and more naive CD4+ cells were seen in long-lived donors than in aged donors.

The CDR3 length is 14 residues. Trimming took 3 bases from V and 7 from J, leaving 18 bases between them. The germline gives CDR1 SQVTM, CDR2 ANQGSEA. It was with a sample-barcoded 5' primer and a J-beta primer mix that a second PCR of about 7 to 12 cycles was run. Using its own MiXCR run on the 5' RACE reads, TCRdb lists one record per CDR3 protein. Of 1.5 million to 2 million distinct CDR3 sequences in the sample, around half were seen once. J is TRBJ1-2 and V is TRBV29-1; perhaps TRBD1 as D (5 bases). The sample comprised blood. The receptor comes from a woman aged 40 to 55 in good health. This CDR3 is CSVEGTSVGVGYTF. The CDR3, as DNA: TGCAGCGTTGAGGGCACTTCTGTAGGGGTTGGCTACACCTTC.